These 21 T cell receptor beta chains were all obtained from the same sample, sequenced in a study of blood T cell repertoires in COVID-19. Sequencing was performed with immunoSEQ multiplex PCR; in TCRdb, only in-frame clones are kept and a portion is missing. In the table there are 190,000 or so clones, 80% to 90% of which are singletons. Material for sequencing was peripheral blood. The receptors were gathered from a man in his forties or fifties with active or convalescent COVID-19.

CDR3 DNA: TGCGCCAGCAGCCCAGGTAGCGGGAGCGTAGGAGATACGCAGTATTTT. It is translated as CASSPGSGSVGDTQYF. The chain uses TRBV5-1 and TRBJ2-3; 9 positions agree with TRBD2. Germline V gene sequence: CDR1 SGHRS, CDR2 YFSETQ. Trimming cost V 4 bases and J 5 bases; bases outside gene matches: 11. This CDR3 spans 16 amino acids. Filled out from reference TRBV5-1 and TRBJ2-3, the complete variable domain reads KAGVTQTPRYLIKTRGQQVTLSCSPISGHRSVSWYQQTPGQGLQFLFEYFSETQRNKGNFPGRFSGRQFSNSRSEMNVSTLELGDSALYLCASSPGSGSVGDTQYFGPGTRLTVL.

This sequence joins TRBV5-1 and TRBJ2-1; D may be TRBD2 (5 bases). This CDR3 is 17 amino acids long. Germline CDR1 SGHRS, CDR2 YFSETQ. V dropped 0 bases and J dropped 0 bases, with 13 bases sitting between them. The CDR3, as DNA: TGCGCCAGCAGCTTGGCCGGGGTTCCTAGCTCCTACAATGAGCAGTTCTTC. It yields the protein CASSLAGVPSSYNEQFF.

This clone was observed once. The V and J genes are TRBV30 and TRBJ1-1; D perhaps matches TRBD1 (6 bases). This CDR3 region has 16 residues. The V gene lost 2 bases and the J gene lost 1 base, with 17 bases spanning the gap. Per germline, CDR1 GTSNPN and CDR2 SVGIG (reference sequence). CDR3 bases: TGTGCCTGGAGTCTTATCATATCGACAGGGAACACTGAAGCTTTCTTT. Its translation is CAWSLIISTGNTEAFF.

V and J are TRBV12-5 and TRBJ1-1; D is ambiguous. The CDR3 length is 14 residues. Trimming left V 8 bases short and J 2 bases short, with 15 bases between. The germline CDR1 and CDR2 sequences are LGHNT and FRNRAP. The CDR3 nucleotides read TGTGCTAGTTCCCTCTCAGCGGGCAACACTGAAGCTTTCTTT. Translation gives CASSLSAGNTEAFF.

The chain recombines TRBV5-1 with TRBJ2-2; 10 bases agree with TRBD1. This CDR3 contains 17 residues. Germline CDR1 is SGHRS and CDR2 is YFSETQ. V was pared by 4 bases and J by 3 bases, with 9 bases of the junction left unmatched. The CDR3 nucleotides are TGCGCCAGCAGCGCCTCCGGGACAGGGGCCTACACCGGGGAGCTGTTTTTT. It specifies CASSASGTGAYTGELFF.

The rearrangement links TRBV10-1 to TRBJ2-1, with 7 bases matching TRBD2. The CDR3 is made up of 12 amino acids. Germline-derived CDR1 and CDR2 are WNHNN and SYGVQD (reference sequence). Germline trimming cut 2 bases from V and 16 bases from J; bases unmatched to any gene: 8. The DNA of the CDR3 is TGCGCCAGCAGTGAGGGGGCGGGACTACCTTTCTTC. The encoded protein is CASSEGAGLPFF.

The V call is TRBV7-9, the J call TRBJ2-1, with TRBD2 as a possible D gene (5 bases). CDR1 is SEHNR, CDR2 FQNEAQ, per germline (reference sequence). The ends were cut back, 8 bases at V and 8 bases at J, with 19 bases in the middle. This CDR3 region has 14 residues. The CDR3 DNA is TGTGCCAGCGGGGTAAGGCCAGAGGGCGATGAGCAGTTCTTC. This codes for CASGVRPEGDEQFF.

J is TRBJ2-7 and V is TRBV7-8; 7 bases are a match to TRBD1. The junction had 6 bases not matched to a gene; V was cut back by 4 bases and J by 3 bases. From germline, CDR1 is SGHVS and CDR2 FQNEAQ. The CDR3 is 14 residues long. The CDR3 DNA reads TGTGCCAGCAGCTACAGGGGAGAGAACTACGAGCAGTACTTC. The encoded protein is CASSYRGENYEQYF.

This clone was counted a single time. The chain uses TRBV4-1 and TRBJ2-1, with 9 bases that match TRBD1. V dropped 5 bases and J dropped 0; count of bases not matched to a gene: 11. Germline values: CDR1 MGHRA, CDR2 YSYEKL. The CDR3 is made up of 18 amino acids. DNA for the CDR3: TGCGCCAGCAGCACCTGGACAGGGGCCTACACCTCCTACAATGAGCAGTTCTTC. Translated, it gives CASSTWTGAYTSYNEQFF.

The CDR3 is CASSPNPRYNEQFF. In nucleotides, the CDR3 is TGTGCCAGCAGCCCGAACCCCAGATACAATGAGCAGTTCTTC. The chain is built from TRBV4-2 and TRBJ2-1; D gene unclear. The CDR3 covers 14 residues. The V gene lost 4 bases and the J gene lost 4 bases, with 11 bases spanning the gap. Germline lookup yields CDR1 LGHNA and CDR2 YNFKEQ.

This clone has only a few counts. The V call is TRBV9, the J call TRBJ2-7, with 11 bases matching TRBD1. V lost 4 bases to trimming and J lost 4 bases; unmatched junction nucleotides: 7. CDR3 length equals 15 residues. CDR1 is SGDLS, CDR2 YYNGEE, per germline. CDR3 in amino acids: CASSKDRGPYYEQYF. The CDR3 DNA is TGTGCCAGCAGCAAGGACAGGGGGCCCTATTACGAGCAGTACTTC. The full variable domain, in which reference TRBV9 and TRBJ2-7 provide the parts outside the CDR3, is DSGVTQTPKHLITATGQRVTLRCSPRSGDLSVYWYQQSLDQGLQFLIQYYNGEERAKGNILERFSAQQFPDLHSELNLSSLELGDSALYFCASSKDRGPYYEQYFGPGTRLTVT.

The V call is TRBV28, the J call TRBJ2-2; TRBD2 aligns across 9 bases. Germline CDR1 MDHEN, CDR2 SYDVKM. The CDR3 runs to 15 residues. Losses at the gene ends were 6 bases for V and 1 base for J; bases not matched to a gene: 3. CDR3 DNA: TGTGCCAGCAGACGTAGCGGGGGGAACACCGGGGAGCTGTTTTTT. This encodes CASRRSGGNTGELFF.

A single count supports this clone. The rearrangement uses TRBV10-3 and TRBJ2-1, with 16 bases that match TRBD2. CDR3 length: 20 residues. CDR1 and CDR2 (germline): ENHRY, SYGVKD. The trim removed 6 bases at V and 0 bases at J, leaving 11 bases unmatched. CDR3 coding DNA: TGTGCCATCAGCTTTACCGGGACTAGCGGGGGGGGTCACTCCTACAATGAGCAGTTCTTC. This sequence encodes CAISFTGTSGGGHSYNEQFF.

V and J are TRBV30 and TRBJ2-5; 10 nucleotides agree with TRBD2. The CDR3 is made up of 14 amino acids. V shed 2 bases and J 9 bases; nucleotides not matched to a gene: 9. The germline gives CDR1 GTSNPN, CDR2 SVGIG (reference sequence). CDR3 residues: CAWSTSGIWVAQYF. CDR3 nucleotides: TGTGCCTGGAGTACTAGCGGGATCTGGGTGGCCCAGTACTTC.

This chain links TRBV6-2 or TRBV6-3 with TRBJ1-2; D remains unclear. Per the germline V gene, CDR1 is MNHEY and CDR2 is SVGEGT. V lost 6 bases and J lost 2, with 7 bases in between. This CDR3 has 12 residues. In DNA form, the CDR3 reads TGTGCCAGCAGCCTGCGGAACTATGGCTACACCTTC. Translating gives CASSLRNYGYTF.

This clone has just a few counts. The chain carries TRBV5-6 and TRBJ2-7; 8 nucleotides match TRBD2. This CDR3 is built from 14 residues. V lost 2 bases, J lost 5 bases, and 6 bases stayed unmatched. CDR1 and CDR2 from the germline V gene are SGHDT and YYEEEE. The CDR3 region is CASSFGTRIHEQYF. The CDR3 coding sequence is TGTGCCAGCAGCTTCGGGACTAGAATCCACGAGCAGTACTTC.

The chain recombines TRBV29-1 with TRBJ1-6, with no clear D. The CDR3 runs 13 residues. V lost 5 bases to trimming and J lost 10 bases, with 15 bases between them. Germline CDR1 is SQVTM and CDR2 is ANQGSEA. Here the CDR3 reads CSVSGGSESPLHF. CDR3 in DNA: TGCAGCGTTTCAGGCGGGAGCGAGTCACCCCTCCACTTT.

This clone was seen only once. V gene TRBV19 combines with J gene TRBJ1-1; D gene unclear. Trimming left V 7 bases short and J 4 bases short, with 19 bases between. Germline V CDR1 and CDR2: LNHDA, SQIVND (reference sequence). There are 15 residues in the CDR3. This CDR3 is CASIPTPGRITEAFF. CDR3 in DNA: TGTGCCAGTATCCCGACACCGGGGAGGATCACTGAAGCTTTCTTT. Based on the CDR3 plus reference TRBV19 and TRBJ1-1, the full variable domain is DGGITQSPKYLFRKEGQNVTLSCEQNLNHDAMYWYRQDPGQGLRLIYYSQIVNDFQKGDIAEGYSVSREKKESFPLTVTSAQKNPTAFYLCASIPTPGRITEAFFGQGTRLTVV.

The chain carries TRBV28 and TRBJ2-1; TRBD2 aligns across 11 bases. Looked up from germline, CDR1 is MDHEN and CDR2 is SYDVKM. The CDR3 covers 16 residues. Trimming removed 5 bases from V and 8 bases from J; junction bases left unmatched: 11. The CDR3 DNA reads as TGTGCCAGCAGTCCAATATTAGCGGGAGGGTGGGATGAGCAGTTCTTC. Its protein product is CASSPILAGGWDEQFF.

This chain joins TRBV9 and TRBJ1-6; the D gene is possibly TRBD1 (6 bases). CDR1 and CDR2 (germline): SGDLS, YYNGEE. Between the trimmed V and J ends, which lost 3 bases and 3 bases, there was a span of 10 bases. The CDR3 runs to 15 residues. CDR3 coding DNA: TGTGCCAGCAGCGGGGGGCAGAACTATAATTCACCCCTCCACTTT. Amino acids: CASSGGQNYNSPLHF.

This clone has only a few counts. CDR3 residues: CASSGEGGRIYEQYF. CDR3 in DNA: TGTGCCAGCAGTGGGGAGGGCGGGAGGATCTACGAGCAGTACTTC. The rearrangement joins TRBV2 to TRBJ2-7; 8 bases are a match to TRBD2. This CDR3 region has 15 residues. The V and J ends lost 4 bases and 3 bases, in that order; junction bases with no gene match: 8. CDR1 SNHLY and CDR2 FYNNEI come from the germline V gene.